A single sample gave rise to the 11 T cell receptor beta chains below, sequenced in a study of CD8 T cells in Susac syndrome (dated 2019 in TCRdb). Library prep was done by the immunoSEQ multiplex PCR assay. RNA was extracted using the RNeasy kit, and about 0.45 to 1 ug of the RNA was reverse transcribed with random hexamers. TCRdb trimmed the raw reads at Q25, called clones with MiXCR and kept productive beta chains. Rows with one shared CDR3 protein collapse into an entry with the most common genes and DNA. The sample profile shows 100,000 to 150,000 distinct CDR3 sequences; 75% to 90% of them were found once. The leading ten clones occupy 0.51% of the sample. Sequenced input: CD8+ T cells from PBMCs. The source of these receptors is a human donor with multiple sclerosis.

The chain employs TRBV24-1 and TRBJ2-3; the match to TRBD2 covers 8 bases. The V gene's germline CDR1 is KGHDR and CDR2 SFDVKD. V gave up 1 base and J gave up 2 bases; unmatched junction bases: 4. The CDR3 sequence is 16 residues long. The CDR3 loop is CATSDFGGANTDTQYF. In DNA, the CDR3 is TGTGCCACCAGTGATTTCGGGGGGGCGAACACAGATACGCAGTATTTT.

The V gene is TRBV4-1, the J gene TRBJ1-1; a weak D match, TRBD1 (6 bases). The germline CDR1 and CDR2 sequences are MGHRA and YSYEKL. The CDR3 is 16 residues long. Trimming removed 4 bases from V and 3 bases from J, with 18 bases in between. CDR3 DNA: TGCGCCAGCAGCCGCGGGACACCGGCCGAGGACACTGAAGCTTTCTTT. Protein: CASSRGTPAEDTEAFF.

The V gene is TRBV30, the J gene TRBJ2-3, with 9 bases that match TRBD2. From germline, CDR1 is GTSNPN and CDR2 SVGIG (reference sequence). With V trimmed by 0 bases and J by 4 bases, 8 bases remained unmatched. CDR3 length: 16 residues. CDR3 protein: CAWSVLAGGYADTQYF. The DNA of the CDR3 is TGTGCCTGGAGTGTACTCGCGGGAGGGTATGCAGATACGCAGTATTTT.

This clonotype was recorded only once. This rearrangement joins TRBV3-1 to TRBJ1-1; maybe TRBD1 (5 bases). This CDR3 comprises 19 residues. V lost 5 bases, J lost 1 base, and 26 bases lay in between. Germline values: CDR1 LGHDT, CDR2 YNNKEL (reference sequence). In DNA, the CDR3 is TGTGCCAGCAGCACGCAAACCCTAGACAGCTTCCTCCCGAACACTGAAGCTTTCTTT. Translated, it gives CASSTQTLDSFLPNTEAFF. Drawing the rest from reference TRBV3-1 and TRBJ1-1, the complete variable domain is DTAVSQTPKYLVTQMGNDKSIKCEQNLGHDTMYWYKQDSKKFLKIMFSYNNKELIINETVPNRFSPKSPDKAHLNLHINSLELGDSAVYFCASSTQTLDSFLPNTEAFFGQGTRLTVV.

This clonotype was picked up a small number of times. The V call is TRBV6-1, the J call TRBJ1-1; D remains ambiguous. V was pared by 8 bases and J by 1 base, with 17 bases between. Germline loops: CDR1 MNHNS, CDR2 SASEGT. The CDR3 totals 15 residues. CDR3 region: CASFGLRAENTEAFF. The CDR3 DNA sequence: TGTGCCAGCTTTGGACTAAGGGCGGAGAACACTGAAGCTTTCTTT.

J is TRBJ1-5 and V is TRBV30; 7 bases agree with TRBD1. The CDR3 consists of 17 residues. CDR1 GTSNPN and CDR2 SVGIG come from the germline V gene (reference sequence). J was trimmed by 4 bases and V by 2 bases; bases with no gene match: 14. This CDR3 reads CAWSPLLSDRRNQPQHF. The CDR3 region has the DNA TGTGCCTGGAGTCCTCTCCTATCGGACAGGAGGAATCAGCCCCAGCATTTT.

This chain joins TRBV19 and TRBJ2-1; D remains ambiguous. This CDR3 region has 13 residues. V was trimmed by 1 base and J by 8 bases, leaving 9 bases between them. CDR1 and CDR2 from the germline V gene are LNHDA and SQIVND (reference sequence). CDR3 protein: CASSIAPSDEQFF. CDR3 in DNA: TGTGCCAGTAGTATAGCCCCTAGTGATGAGCAGTTCTTC.

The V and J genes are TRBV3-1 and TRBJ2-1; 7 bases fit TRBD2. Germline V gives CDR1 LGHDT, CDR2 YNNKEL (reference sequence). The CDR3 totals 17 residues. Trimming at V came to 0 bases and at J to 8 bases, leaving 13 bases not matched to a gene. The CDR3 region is CASSQEDPRGEWDEQFF. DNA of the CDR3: TGTGCCAGCAGCCAAGAGGATCCTCGGGGGGAGTGGGATGAGCAGTTCTTC.

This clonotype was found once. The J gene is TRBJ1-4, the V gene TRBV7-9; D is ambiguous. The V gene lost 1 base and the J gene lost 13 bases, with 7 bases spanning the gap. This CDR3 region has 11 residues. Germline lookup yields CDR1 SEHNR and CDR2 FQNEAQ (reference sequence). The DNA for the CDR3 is TGTGCCAGCAGCTTAGAGGGCGGACTGTTTTTT. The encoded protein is CASSLEGGLFF. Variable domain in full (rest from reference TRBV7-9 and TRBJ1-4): DTGVSQNPRHKITKRGQNVTFRCDPISEHNRLYWYRQTLGQGPEFLTYFQNEAQLEKSRLLSDRFSAERPKGSFSTLEIQRTEQGDSAMYLCASSLEGGLFFGSGTQLSVL.

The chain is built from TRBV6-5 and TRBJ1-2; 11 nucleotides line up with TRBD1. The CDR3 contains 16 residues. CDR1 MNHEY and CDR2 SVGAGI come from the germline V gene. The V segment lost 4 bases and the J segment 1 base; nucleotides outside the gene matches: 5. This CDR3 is CASSSYGTGGNYGYTF. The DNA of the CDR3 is TGTGCCAGCAGTTCATATGGGACAGGGGGTAACTATGGCTACACCTTC.

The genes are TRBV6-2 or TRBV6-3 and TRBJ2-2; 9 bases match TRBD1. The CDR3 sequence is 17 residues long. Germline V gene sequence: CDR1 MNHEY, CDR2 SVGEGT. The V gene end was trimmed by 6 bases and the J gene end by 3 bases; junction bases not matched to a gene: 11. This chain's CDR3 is CASRSPGQGADTGELFF. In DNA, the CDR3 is TGTGCCAGCAGGAGCCCGGGACAGGGAGCGGACACCGGGGAGCTGTTTTTT.